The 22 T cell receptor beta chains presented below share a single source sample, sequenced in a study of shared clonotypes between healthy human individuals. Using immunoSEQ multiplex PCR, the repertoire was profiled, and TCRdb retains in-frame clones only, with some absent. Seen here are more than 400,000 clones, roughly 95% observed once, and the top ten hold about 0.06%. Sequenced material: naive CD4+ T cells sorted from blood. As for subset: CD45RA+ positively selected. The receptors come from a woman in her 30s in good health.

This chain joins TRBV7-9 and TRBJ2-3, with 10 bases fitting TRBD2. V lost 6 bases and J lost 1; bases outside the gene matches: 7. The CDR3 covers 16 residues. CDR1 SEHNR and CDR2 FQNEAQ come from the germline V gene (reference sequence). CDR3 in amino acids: CASRPNLAGGTDTQYF. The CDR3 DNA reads TGTGCCAGCAGACCCAACCTAGCGGGAGGCACAGATACGCAGTATTTT.

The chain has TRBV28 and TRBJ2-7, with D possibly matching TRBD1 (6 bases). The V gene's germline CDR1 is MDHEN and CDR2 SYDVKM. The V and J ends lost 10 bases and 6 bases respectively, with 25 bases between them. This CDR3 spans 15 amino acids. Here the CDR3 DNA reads TGTGCCACCTCAGGGGCCTACGAGGGCCTTACCGAGCAGTACTTC. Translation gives CATSGAYEGLTEQYF.

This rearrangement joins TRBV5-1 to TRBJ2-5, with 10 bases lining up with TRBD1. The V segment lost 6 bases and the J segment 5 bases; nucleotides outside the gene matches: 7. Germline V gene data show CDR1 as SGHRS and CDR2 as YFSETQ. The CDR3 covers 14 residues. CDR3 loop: CASTDRGRWETQYF. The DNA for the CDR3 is TGCGCCAGCACTGACAGGGGGCGTTGGGAGACCCAGTACTTC.

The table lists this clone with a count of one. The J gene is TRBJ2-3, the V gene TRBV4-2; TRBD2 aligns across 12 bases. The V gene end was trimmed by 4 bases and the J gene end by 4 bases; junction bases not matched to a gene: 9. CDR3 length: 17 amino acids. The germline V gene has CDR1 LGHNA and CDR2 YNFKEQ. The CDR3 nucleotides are TGTGCCAGCAGCCCAACTAGCGGGAGGCAGGGTGCAGATACGCAGTATTTT. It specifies CASSPTSGRQGADTQYF.

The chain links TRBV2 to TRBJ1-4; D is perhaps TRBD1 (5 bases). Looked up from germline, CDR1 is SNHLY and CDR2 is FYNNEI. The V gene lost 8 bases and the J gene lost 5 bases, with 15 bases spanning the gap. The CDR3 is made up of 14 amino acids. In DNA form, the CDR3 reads TGTGCCAGCGACTCCGGGACGGAGAATGAAAAACTGTTTTTT. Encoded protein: CASDSGTENEKLFF. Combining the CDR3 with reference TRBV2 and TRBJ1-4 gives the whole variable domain EPEVTQTPSHQVTQMGQEVILRCVPISNHLYFYWYRQILGQKVEFLVSFYNNEISEKSEIFDDQFSVERPDGSNFTLKIRSTKLEDSAMYFCASDSGTENEKLFFGSGTQLSVL.

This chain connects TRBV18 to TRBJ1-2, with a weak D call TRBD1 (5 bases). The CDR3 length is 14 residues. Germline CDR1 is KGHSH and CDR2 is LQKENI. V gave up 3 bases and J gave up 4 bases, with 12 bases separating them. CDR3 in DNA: TGTGCCAGCTCACCGGGACGGGGACCCTATGGCTACACCTTC. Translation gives CASSPGRGPYGYTF. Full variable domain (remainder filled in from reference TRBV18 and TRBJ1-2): NAGVMQNPRHLVRRRGQEARLRCSPMKGHSHVYWYRQLPEEGLKFMVYLQKENIIDESGMPKERFSAEFPKEGPSILRIQQVVRGDSAAYFCASSPGRGPYGYTFGSGTRLTVV.

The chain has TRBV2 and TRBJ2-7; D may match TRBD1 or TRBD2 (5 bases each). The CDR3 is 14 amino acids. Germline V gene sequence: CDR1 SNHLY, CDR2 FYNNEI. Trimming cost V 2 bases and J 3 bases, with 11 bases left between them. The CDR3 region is CASSEWGKSYEQYF. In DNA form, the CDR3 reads TGTGCCAGCAGTGAATGGGGGAAAAGCTACGAGCAGTACTTC.

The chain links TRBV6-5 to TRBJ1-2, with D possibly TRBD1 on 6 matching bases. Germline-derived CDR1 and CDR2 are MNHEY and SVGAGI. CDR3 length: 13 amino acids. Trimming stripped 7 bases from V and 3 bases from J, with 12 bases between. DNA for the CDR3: TGTGCCAGCACCCTACAGGGTGACTATGGCTACACCTTC. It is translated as CASTLQGDYGYTF.

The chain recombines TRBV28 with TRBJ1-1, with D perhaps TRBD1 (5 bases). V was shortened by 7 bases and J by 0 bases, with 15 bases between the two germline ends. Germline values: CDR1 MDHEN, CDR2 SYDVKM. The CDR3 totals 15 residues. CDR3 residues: CASIGLLGLNTEAFF. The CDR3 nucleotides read TGTGCCAGCATTGGTCTGTTGGGGCTGAACACTGAAGCTTTCTTT.

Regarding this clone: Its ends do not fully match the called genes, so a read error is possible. The CDR3 DNA reads as TGCACCAGCACTCAGGTAGCAGGCACCGGGGAGCTGTTTTTT. Translating gives CTSTQVAGTGELFF. The V and J genes are TRBV10-1 and TRBJ2-2; D uncertain. Germline V lookup: CDR1 WNHNN, CDR2 SYGVQD (reference sequence). The CDR3 length is 14 residues.

The CDR3 loop is CASSERTSGSVGELFF. DNA for the CDR3: TGTGCCAGCAGCGAACGGACTAGCGGGAGTGTCGGGGAGCTGTTTTTT. J is TRBJ2-2 and V is TRBV9; TRBD2 aligns across 13 bases. J gave up 7 bases and V 3 bases, and 6 bases lay outside the gene matches. CDR1 and CDR2 from the germline V gene are SGDLS and YYNGEE. The CDR3 runs 16 residues. The whole variable domain, remainder taken from reference TRBV9 and TRBJ2-2, is DSGVTQTPKHLITATGQRVTLRCSPRSGDLSVYWYQQSLDQGLQFLIQYYNGEERAKGNILERFSAQQFPDLHSELNLSSLELGDSALYFCASSERTSGSVGELFFGEGSRLTVL.

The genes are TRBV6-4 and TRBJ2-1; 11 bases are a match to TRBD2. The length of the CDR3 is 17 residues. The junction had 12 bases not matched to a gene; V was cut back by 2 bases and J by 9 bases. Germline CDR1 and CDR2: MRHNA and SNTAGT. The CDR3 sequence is CASSDTSTSGRFGEQFF. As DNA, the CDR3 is TGTGCCAGCAGTGACACCTCAACTAGCGGGAGATTTGGTGAGCAGTTCTTC.

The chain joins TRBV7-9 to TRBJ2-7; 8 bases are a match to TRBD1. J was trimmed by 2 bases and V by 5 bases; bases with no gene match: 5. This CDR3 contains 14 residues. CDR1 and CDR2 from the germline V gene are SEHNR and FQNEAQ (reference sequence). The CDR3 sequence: CASSQGQGTYEQYF. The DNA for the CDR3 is TGTGCCAGCAGCCAAGGACAGGGAACCTACGAGCAGTACTTC.

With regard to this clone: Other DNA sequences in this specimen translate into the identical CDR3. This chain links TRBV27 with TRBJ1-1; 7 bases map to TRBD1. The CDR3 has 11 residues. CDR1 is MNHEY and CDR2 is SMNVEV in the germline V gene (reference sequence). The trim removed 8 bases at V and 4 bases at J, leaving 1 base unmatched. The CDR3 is CASSGGTEAFF. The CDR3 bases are TGTGCCAGCTCAGGGGGCACTGAAGCTTTCTTT.

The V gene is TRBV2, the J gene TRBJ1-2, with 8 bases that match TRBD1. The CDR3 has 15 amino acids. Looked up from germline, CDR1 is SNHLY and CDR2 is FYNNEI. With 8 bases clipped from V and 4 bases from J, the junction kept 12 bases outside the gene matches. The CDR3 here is CASRRPGTGSYGYTF. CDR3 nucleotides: TGTGCCAGCCGACGACCCGGGACAGGATCCTATGGCTACACCTTC.

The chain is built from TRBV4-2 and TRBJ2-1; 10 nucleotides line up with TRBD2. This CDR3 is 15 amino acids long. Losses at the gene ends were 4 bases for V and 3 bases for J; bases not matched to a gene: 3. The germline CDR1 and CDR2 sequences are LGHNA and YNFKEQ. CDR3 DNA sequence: TGTGCCAGCAGCCCCGGGACTAGCGACTACAATGAGCAGTTCTTC. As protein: CASSPGTSDYNEQFF.

CDR3 sequence: CASTTRVSYEQYF. The DNA of the CDR3 is TGTGCCAGCACTACTCGGGTCTCCTACGAGCAGTACTTC. V and J are TRBV28 and TRBJ2-7; D unresolved. The germline V and J ends were trimmed by 7 bases and 0 bases, with 10 bases remaining between them. The CDR3 has 13 residues. CDR1 and CDR2 (germline): MDHEN, SYDVKM.

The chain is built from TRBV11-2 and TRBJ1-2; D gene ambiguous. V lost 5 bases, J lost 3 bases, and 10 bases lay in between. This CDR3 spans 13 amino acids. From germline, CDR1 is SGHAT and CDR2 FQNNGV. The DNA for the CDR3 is TGTGCCAGCAGCACAAGGACCGACTATGGCTACACCTTC. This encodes CASSTRTDYGYTF.

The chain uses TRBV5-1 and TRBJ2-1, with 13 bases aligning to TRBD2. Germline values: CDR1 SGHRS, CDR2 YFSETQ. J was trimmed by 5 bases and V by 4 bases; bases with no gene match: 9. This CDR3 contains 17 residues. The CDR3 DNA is TGCGCCAGCAGCCAAACTAGCGGGAGGGCCGAGAACAATGAGCAGTTCTTC. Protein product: CASSQTSGRAENNEQFF.

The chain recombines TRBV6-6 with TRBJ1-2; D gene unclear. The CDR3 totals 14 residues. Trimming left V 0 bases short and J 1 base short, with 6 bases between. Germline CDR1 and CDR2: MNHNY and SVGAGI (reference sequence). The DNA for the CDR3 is TGTGCCAGCAGTTACTCGGGCGGTAACTATGGCTACACCTTC. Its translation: CASSYSGGNYGYTF.

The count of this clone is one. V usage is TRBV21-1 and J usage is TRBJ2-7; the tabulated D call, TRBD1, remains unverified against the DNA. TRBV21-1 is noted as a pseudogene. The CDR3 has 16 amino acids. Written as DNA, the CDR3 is TGTGCCAGCAGCCCTCAGTCACAGGGTTGGGGATACGAGCAGTACTTC. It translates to CASSPQSQGWGYEQYF.

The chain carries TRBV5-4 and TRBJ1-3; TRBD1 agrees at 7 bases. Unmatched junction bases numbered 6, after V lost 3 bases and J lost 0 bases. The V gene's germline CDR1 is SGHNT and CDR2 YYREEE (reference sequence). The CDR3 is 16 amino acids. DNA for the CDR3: TGTGCCAGCAGCTGGGGACAGAGTTCCTCTGGAAACACCATATATTTT. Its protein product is CASSWGQSSSGNTIYF.